These T cell receptor beta chains were read from a single sample in a study of blood T cell repertoires in COVID-19. Sequencing was performed with immunoSEQ multiplex PCR; in TCRdb, only in-frame clones are kept and a portion is missing. The table shows some 390,000 clones, with approximately 91% occurring only once. The sequenced sample consisted of peripheral blood. All receptors come from a woman aged 40 to 49 with COVID-19, enrolled during active disease. The CDR3 runs from the conserved cysteine through the conserved F or W. The D gene is left open where the match is weak. The listing skips clone size in some rows; elsewhere it reads once, few, many or a size class.

d_call: TRBD2; j_call: TRBJ2-6; v_call: TRBV27; clone_size: few; cdr3_nt: TGTGCCAGCAGTTTACTAGCGGGAGGAACCGGGGCCAACGTCCTGACTTTC; cdr3_aa: CASSLLAGGTGANVLTF
d_call: -; j_call: TRBJ2-1; v_call: TRBV10-3; clone_size: -; cdr3_nt: TGTGCCATCAGTGCGGGGGTGAGTTCCTACAATGAGCAGTTCTTC; cdr3_aa: CAISAGVSSYNEQFF
d_call: -; j_call: TRBJ1-1; v_call: TRBV7-9; clone_size: -; cdr3_nt: TGTGCCAGCAGCTTGTCCAGGGAGAACACTGAAGCTTTCTTT; cdr3_aa: CASSLSRENTEAFF
d_call: TRBD1; j_call: TRBJ2-1; v_call: TRBV23-1; clone_size: few; cdr3_nt: TGCGCCTCCTACCCGGGACAGGGAGGCAATGAGCAGTTCTTC; cdr3_aa: CASYPGQGGNEQFF
d_call: TRBD1; j_call: TRBJ1-5; v_call: TRBV19; clone_size: -; cdr3_nt: TGTGCCAGTAGTTGGGACAGGGCTCAGCCCCAGCATTTT; cdr3_aa: CASSWDRAQPQHF
d_call: -; j_call: TRBJ1-3; v_call: TRBV19; clone_size: -; cdr3_nt: TGTGCCAGTAGTATGTCGCCCCCCAACCTCGAGGGAAACACCATATATTTT; cdr3_aa: CASSMSPPNLEGNTIYF
d_call: TRBD2; j_call: TRBJ2-1; v_call: TRBV16; clone_size: -; cdr3_nt: TGTGCCAGCAGCCAATTTGGCGGGAGGGCCTCGGATGAGCAGTTCTTC; cdr3_aa: CASSQFGGRASDEQFF
d_call: -; j_call: TRBJ1-4; v_call: TRBV4-1; clone_size: -; cdr3_nt: TGCGCCAGCAGCCAAGATGCAGGGGCCGTCGAAAAACTGTTTTTT; cdr3_aa: CASSQDAGAVEKLFF
d_call: -; j_call: TRBJ1-1; v_call: TRBV28; clone_size: -; cdr3_nt: TGTGCCAGCAGTTCGGTGTCTGGGGTTTGGGGAGCTGAAGCTTTCTTT; cdr3_aa: CASSSVSGVWGAEAFF
d_call: -; j_call: TRBJ1-6; v_call: TRBV9; clone_size: -; cdr3_nt: TGTGCCAGCAGCGTAGGGCTCGTGAGGAATTCACCCCTCCACTTT; cdr3_aa: CASSVGLVRNSPLHF
d_call: -; j_call: TRBJ2-6; v_call: TRBV11-2; clone_size: -; cdr3_nt: TGTGCCAGCAGCTTACAGGTGTCTGGGGCCAACGTCCTGACTTTC; cdr3_aa: CASSLQVSGANVLTF
d_call: -; j_call: TRBJ2-1; v_call: TRBV7-2; clone_size: -; cdr3_nt: TGTGCCAGCAGCCCTTTAAGCCTCTCCTACAATGAGCAGTTCTTC; cdr3_aa: CASSPLSLSYNEQFF
d_call: -; j_call: TRBJ2-7; v_call: TRBV24-1; clone_size: -; cdr3_nt: TGTGCCACCAGTGAGGCCGACATCGACGAGCAGTACTTC; cdr3_aa: CATSEADIDEQYF
d_call: -; j_call: TRBJ1-1; v_call: TRBV5-1; clone_size: -; cdr3_nt: TGCGCCAGCAGACACGGATATGGAGTTCCAATGAACACTGAAGCTTTCTTT; cdr3_aa: CASRHGYGVPMNTEAFF
d_call: -; j_call: TRBJ1-5; v_call: TRBV5-6; clone_size: -; cdr3_nt: TGTGCCAGCAGCTTGTCGGGACACGGATGGAATCAGCCCCAGCATTTT; cdr3_aa: CASSLSGHGWNQPQHF
d_call: -; j_call: TRBJ1-1; v_call: TRBV29-1; clone_size: once; cdr3_nt: TGCAGCGTGAAGGGCGGGGGGAACACTGAAGCTTTCTTT; cdr3_aa: CSVKGGGNTEAFF
d_call: TRBD2; j_call: TRBJ2-7; v_call: TRBV11-2; clone_size: -; cdr3_nt: TGTGCCAGCAGCTTGGCCGGGGCTAGCGGTGCCTACGAGCAGTACTTC; cdr3_aa: CASSLAGASGAYEQYF
d_call: TRBD1; j_call: TRBJ1-1; v_call: TRBV5-1; clone_size: -; cdr3_nt: TGCGCCAGCAGCAGGTTACAGGGGATGAACACTGAAGCTTTCTTT; cdr3_aa: CASSRLQGMNTEAFF
d_call: -; j_call: TRBJ1-2; v_call: TRBV10-1; clone_size: -; cdr3_nt: TGCGCCAGCAACACCAGGATGTATGGCTACACCTTC; cdr3_aa: CASNTRMYGYTF
d_call: TRBD1; j_call: TRBJ1-4; v_call: TRBV5-1; clone_size: -; cdr3_nt: TGCGCCAGCAGCTTGACGGGACAGGGTAATAATGAAAAACTGTTTTTT; cdr3_aa: CASSLTGQGNNEKLFF
d_call: -; j_call: TRBJ1-1; v_call: TRBV30; clone_size: -; cdr3_nt: TGTGCCTGGAGTGTACGGTCCGGGGCTGAAGCTTTCTTT; cdr3_aa: CAWSVRSGAEAFF
d_call: TRBD2; j_call: TRBJ2-7; v_call: TRBV7-6; clone_size: -; cdr3_nt: TGTGCCAGCAGCTTAGGGGGCGGGAGGCTATTCTACGAGCAGTACTTC; cdr3_aa: CASSLGGGRLFYEQYF
d_call: -; j_call: TRBJ1-5; v_call: TRBV30; clone_size: once; cdr3_nt: TGTGCCTGGAGTCTCGGACAGATTAGTGGTGACAATCAGCCCCAGCATTTT; cdr3_aa: CAWSLGQISGDNQPQHF
d_call: TRBD2; j_call: TRBJ2-5; v_call: TRBV28; clone_size: -; cdr3_nt: TGTGCCAGCAGCCGCCCCATAGCGGGTAGGGAAGAGACCCAGTACTTC; cdr3_aa: CASSRPIAGREETQYF
d_call: -; j_call: TRBJ1-1; v_call: TRBV7-9; clone_size: once; cdr3_nt: TGTGCCAGCAGCTTAGGGCTAGGTCCCCTTGGCACTGAAGCTTTCTTT; cdr3_aa: CASSLGLGPLGTEAFF
d_call: TRBD1; j_call: TRBJ1-3; v_call: TRBV7-8; clone_size: -; cdr3_nt: TGTGCCAGCAGCTCCCGGACAGGGAGTGGAAACACCATATATTTT; cdr3_aa: CASSSRTGSGNTIYF
d_call: TRBD2; j_call: TRBJ2-1; v_call: TRBV20-1; clone_size: -; cdr3_nt: TGCAGTGCTAGTATGGTAGCGGGAGGGCGATCGCAGTTCTTC; cdr3_aa: CSASMVAGGRSQFF